One sample yielded the 29 T cell receptor beta chains listed below, sequenced in a study of T cell repertoires in cytomegalovirus infection (dated by TCRdb to about 2019). The sample's treatment or condition label, in plain terms: in vitro stimulation with specific CMV peptide epitopes to enrich CMV-specific T cells. Their target antigens are unknown. TCRdb records Illumina HiSeq 1500 as the sequencer. The raw public reads went through TCRdb reprocessing: fastp at Q25, MiXCR clone calling, in-frame beta chains kept. Rows with one shared CDR3 protein collapse into an entry with the most common genes and DNA. The sample data list a few hundred thousand distinct CDR3 sequences, and around a third of these were observed just once. 15% to 20% of the sample goes to the ten largest clones. Sample: cultured PBMCs, taken from culture after CMV antigen stimulation. Receptors were obtained from a human donor in good health (CMV status not recorded). Some clones in this sample may be carry-over from other donors' samples.

The rearrangement links TRBV6-2 or TRBV6-3 to TRBJ2-1, with TRBD2 matching 8 bases. The ends lost 7 bases at V and 0 bases at J; junction bases unmatched: 8. CDR1 MNHEY and CDR2 SVGEGT come from the germline V gene. There are 16 residues in the CDR3. The CDR3 protein is CASTSSGGSSYNEQFF. As DNA, the CDR3 is TGTGCCAGCACCTCATCGGGGGGGAGCTCCTACAATGAGCAGTTCTTC.

The CDR3 loop is CASSLELANYGYTF. DNA for the CDR3: TGTGCCAGCAGCTTGGAGTTAGCTAACTATGGCTACACCTTC. The chain is built from TRBV7-2 and TRBJ1-2; D not resolved. The CDR3 runs 14 residues. Germline CDR1 SGHTA, CDR2 FQGNSA. V lost 3 bases and J 0 bases, leaving 8 bases between the germline ends. Together with reference TRBV7-2 and TRBJ1-2, the CDR3 gives the full variable domain: GAGVSQSPSNKVTEKGKDVELRCDPISGHTALYWYRQSLGQGLEFLIYFQGNSAPDKSGLPSDRFSAERTGGSVSTLTIQRTQQEDSAVYLCASSLELANYGYTFGSGTRLTVV.

DNA for the CDR3: TGTGCCAGCAACCTGGGAGCTGGGAACACTGAAGCTTTCTTT. Protein: CASNLGAGNTEAFF. This rearrangement joins TRBV12-3 or TRBV12-4 to TRBJ1-1; D is undetermined. CDR3 length: 14 residues. Trimming took 7 bases from V and 1 from J, leaving 13 bases between them.

In its sample, this clonotype was seen once. The chain recombines TRBV19 with TRBJ1-5, with TRBD1 identical over 10 bases. Germline CDR1 reads LNHDA; CDR2 reads SQIVND (reference sequence). V was pared by 5 bases and J by 2 bases, with 6 bases of the junction left unmatched. The CDR3 spans 16 residues. CDR3: CASSDRDRGGNQPQHF. The CDR3 nucleotides read TGTGCCAGTAGTGACCGGGACAGGGGTGGCAATCAGCCCCAGCATTTT.

The V gene is TRBV12-3 or TRBV12-4, the J gene TRBJ1-1; D perhaps matches TRBD1 (6 bases). Trimming left V 6 bases short and J 4 bases short, with 12 bases between. The CDR3 runs 13 residues. The CDR3 sequence: CASREQGSTEAFF. CDR3 nucleotides: TGTGCCAGCAGAGAACAGGGCAGCACTGAAGCTTTCTTT.

This clonotype was seen ten or more times. V usage is TRBV7-2 and J usage is TRBJ1-1, with D possibly TRBD1 on 6 matching bases. V was cut by 5 bases and J by 0 bases, with 19 bases left in between. Germline CDR1 and CDR2: SGHTA and FQGNSA. The CDR3 totals 17 residues. CDR3 sequence (DNA): TGTGCCAGCAGCAAGGGGACAATAGGTCCCCTGAACACTGAAGCTTTCTTT. Translating it yields CASSKGTIGPLNTEAFF.

V usage is TRBV9 and J usage is TRBJ2-5, with 8 bases lining up with TRBD1. After removal of 0 bases from V and 1 base from J, the junction contained 8 bases not matched to a gene. CDR3 length: 17 residues. Germline-derived CDR1 and CDR2 are SGDLS and YYNGEE. The CDR3 DNA sequence: TGTGCCAGCAGCGTAGCACATTCAGGGGGCCTCCAAGAGACCCAGTACTTC. It encodes CASSVAHSGGLQETQYF.

The chain combines TRBV6-6 with TRBJ2-3; D unclear. Germline V gene sequence: CDR1 MNHNY, CDR2 SVGAGI (reference sequence). This CDR3 comprises 14 residues. V lost 4 bases and J 0 bases, leaving 8 bases between the germline ends. This chain's CDR3 is CASSSFRSTDTQYF. The CDR3 nucleotides are TGTGCCAGCAGTTCCTTTCGGAGCACAGATACGCAGTATTTT.

This chain links TRBV5-1 with TRBJ1-2; no firm D call. CDR1 is SGHRS and CDR2 is YFSETQ in the germline V gene. This CDR3 contains 14 residues. V lost 0 bases to trimming and J lost 6 bases, with 12 bases between them. The CDR3 protein is CASSLGLGGDGYTF. In DNA form, the CDR3 reads TGCGCCAGCAGCTTGGGGCTAGGTGGTGATGGCTACACCTTC.

The CDR3 coding sequence is TGTGCCAGCAACCGGGACAGGGGCTGGAATGAGCAGTTCTTC. It encodes CASNRDRGWNEQFF. The chain couples TRBV2 to TRBJ2-1; 10 nucleotides match TRBD1. V gave up 7 bases and J gave up 7 bases; unmatched junction bases: 7. Germline CDR1 SNHLY, CDR2 FYNNEI. The CDR3 loop spans 14 amino acids.

The gene calls are TRBV11-3 and TRBJ2-1; no firm D call. V was shortened by 3 bases and J by 0 bases, with 15 bases between the two germline ends. The CDR3 covers 17 residues. Germline CDR1 SGHNT, CDR2 YENEEA. DNA of the CDR3: TGTGCCAGCAGCTTTTTCCCCCAAACTCACTCCTACAATGAGCAGTTCTTC. Translation gives CASSFFPQTHSYNEQFF.

This clonotype has just a few counts. The chain employs TRBV12-3 or TRBV12-4 and TRBJ1-2; possible D gene TRBD1, 6 bases. Trimming shortened V by 8 bases and J by 5 bases, and 12 bases separated the two germline ends. The CDR3 is 12 residues long. The CDR3 spells CASLPGAYGYTF. The CDR3 DNA reads as TGTGCCAGCCTCCCGGGGGCGTATGGCTACACCTTC.

The rearrangement uses TRBV6-5 and TRBJ1-2; D gene unclear. Germline V CDR1 and CDR2: MNHEY, SVGAGI. Trimming took off 9 bases at V and 2 bases at J, with 13 bases between the two ends. There are 13 residues in the CDR3. CDR3 sequence reads: CASRPTPNYGYTF. DNA of the CDR3: TGTGCCAGTCGTCCTACACCGAACTATGGCTACACCTTC.

This clonotype was seen only once. One junction end does not reproduce the germline sequence, and a read error may be involved. The chain employs TRBV7-2 and TRBJ1-5; 7 bases map to TRBD1. The germline gives CDR1 SGHTA, CDR2 FQGNSA. The CDR3 sequence is 13 residues long. CDR3 loop: CASSPTGDQHQHF. In DNA form, the CDR3 reads TGTGCCAGCAGCCCAACAGGGGATCAGCACCAGCATTTT.

The chain has TRBV10-3 and TRBJ2-7; D is uncertain. Between the trimmed V and J ends, which lost 2 bases and 4 bases, there was a span of 6 bases. The CDR3 covers 12 residues. CDR1 is ENHRY, CDR2 SYGVKD, per germline. The CDR3 loop is CAISEAPYEQYF. The CDR3 DNA reads TGTGCCATCAGTGAGGCCCCTTACGAGCAGTACTTC.

This clonotype was detected a few times. The chain couples TRBV19 to TRBJ2-1; D is unresolved. Looked up from germline, CDR1 is LNHDA and CDR2 is SQIVND (reference sequence). V was cut by 5 bases and J by 0 bases, with 17 bases left in between. CDR3 size: 17 residues. DNA of the CDR3: TGTGCCAGTAGTTCCCGCCTTAAGCGCCTCTCCTACAATGAGCAGTTCTTC. Amino acids: CASSSRLKRLSYNEQFF.

This clonotype has a handful of counts. The chain links TRBV7-8 to TRBJ1-4, with D unresolved. Per the germline V gene, CDR1 is SGHVS and CDR2 is FQNEAQ. CDR3 size: 13 residues. Trimming took off 1 base at V and 6 bases at J, with 6 bases between the two ends. The CDR3 loop is CASSLVSYEKLFF. CDR3 coding DNA: TGTGCCAGCAGCTTAGTTTCTTATGAAAAACTGTTTTTT.

The chain joins TRBV10-3 to TRBJ2-5; D is possibly TRBD2 (6 bases). CDR1 is ENHRY and CDR2 is SYGVKD in the germline V gene. This CDR3 comprises 13 residues. Trimming took off 3 bases at V and 5 bases at J, with 10 bases between the two ends. The CDR3 protein is CAISEEGGETQYF. CDR3 sequence (DNA): TGTGCCATCAGTGAAGAAGGAGGGGAGACCCAGTACTTC.

V gene TRBV11-2 combines with J gene TRBJ1-1; maybe TRBD1 (6 bases). The CDR3 consists of 18 residues. V was cut by 1 base and J by 1 base, with 19 bases left in between. The V gene's germline CDR1 is SGHAT and CDR2 FQNNGV. In DNA form, the CDR3 reads TGTGCCAGCAGCTTAGGGGGCTTATTACAGGGAGCGAACACTGAAGCTTTCTTT. Its protein product is CASSLGGLLQGANTEAFF.

This clonotype was observed a handful of times. The chain carries TRBV10-3 and TRBJ1-2, with 7 nucleotides matching TRBD1. Germline V gene data show CDR1 as ENHRY and CDR2 as SYGVKD. This CDR3 comprises 15 residues. V shed 7 bases, J shed 2 bases, and the junction held 10 bases outside the gene matches. The CDR3 DNA reads TGTGCCATCAATAACAACCCGGGACAGAACTATGGCTACACCTTC. Its protein product is CAINNNPGQNYGYTF.

V is TRBV7-2 and J is TRBJ2-7; D remains ambiguous. The V gene lost 0 bases and the J gene lost 4 bases, with 16 bases spanning the gap. Germline-derived CDR1 and CDR2 are SGHTA and FQGNSA. The CDR3 length is 16 residues. The CDR3 DNA follows: TGTGCCAGCAGCTTAGCGTCGTCTTACTCGCGGTACGAGCAGTACTTC. Translation: CASSLASSYSRYEQYF. The full variable domain, its missing parts supplied by reference TRBV7-2 and TRBJ2-7, is GAGVSQSPSNKVTEKGKDVELRCDPISGHTALYWYRQSLGQGLEFLIYFQGNSAPDKSGLPSDRFSAERTGGSVSTLTIQRTQQEDSAVYLCASSLASSYSRYEQYFGPGTRLTVT.

The rearrangement links TRBV11-2 to TRBJ2-1; TRBD2 aligns across 10 bases. J lost 5 bases, V lost 5 bases, and 6 bases had no gene match. The CDR3 totals 15 residues. From germline, CDR1 is SGHAT and CDR2 FQNNGV. CDR3 in DNA: TGTGCCAGCAGCGTCTTAGGACTAGCGGACAATGAGCAGTTCTTC. Amino acids: CASSVLGLADNEQFF.

The chain carries TRBV7-8 and TRBJ2-5, with TRBD1 matching 10 bases. From germline, CDR1 is SGHVS and CDR2 FQNEAQ. Unmatched junction bases numbered 2, after V lost 1 base and J lost 3 bases. This CDR3 has 15 residues. The CDR3 here is CASSLGGTGEETQYF. CDR3 in DNA: TGTGCCAGCAGCTTAGGGGGGACAGGGGAAGAGACCCAGTACTTC. The variable domain in full, completed from reference TRBV7-8 and TRBJ2-5, reads GAGVSQSPRYKVAKRGQDVALRCDPISGHVSLFWYQQALGQGPEFLTYFQNEAQLDKSGLPSDRFFAERPEGSVSTLKIQRTQQEDSAVYLCASSLGGTGEETQYFGPGTRLLVL.

The chain combines TRBV29-1 with TRBJ2-5, with TRBD2 as a possible D gene (5 bases). Trimming removed 4 bases at V and 1 base at J, with 16 bases between. CDR1 is SQVTM, CDR2 ANQGSEA, per germline. There are 15 residues in the CDR3. The CDR3 region has the DNA TGCAGCGTTGCGCGGGCTAGCCGGGTCCAAGAGACCCAGTACTTC. It encodes CSVARASRVQETQYF.

Only a few counts were recorded for this clonotype. The gene calls are TRBV6-2 or TRBV6-3 and TRBJ1-4; 7 bases agree with TRBD1. The germline gives CDR1 MNHEY, CDR2 SVGEGT. The CDR3 is 17 amino acids. V shed 5 bases and J 0 bases; nucleotides not matched to a gene: 9. This chain's CDR3 is CASSPSGQDATNEKLFF. In DNA, the CDR3 is TGTGCCAGCAGTCCTTCCGGACAGGATGCAACTAATGAAAAACTGTTTTTT.

This clonotype was counted a few times. The chain carries TRBV28 and TRBJ1-2; weak D call: TRBD1 (6 bases). Deletions cut 7 bases from V and 0 bases from J, with 15 bases between. The CDR3 covers 15 residues. In germline, CDR1 is MDHEN, CDR2 SYDVKM. CDR3 residues: CASTPGGTANYGYTF. The CDR3 DNA is TGTGCCAGCACCCCGGGGGGCACCGCTAACTATGGCTACACCTTC.

The CDR3 DNA reads as TGTGCCGCACTTGGTGACGGGAATAAGCAGTTCTTC. This encodes CAALGDGNKQFF. The chain joins TRBV11-1 to TRBJ2-1; D perhaps matches TRBD2 (5 bases). The CDR3 runs 12 residues. Germline CDR1 reads SGHAT; CDR2 reads FQDESV (reference sequence). The V end was cut by 11 bases, the J end by 11 bases, with 19 bases between. Supplemented by reference TRBV11-1 and TRBJ2-1, the full variable domain reads EAEVAQSPRYKITEKSQAVAFWCDPISGHATLYWYRQILGQGPELLVQFQDESVVDDSQLPKDRFSAERLKGVDSTLKIQPAELGDSAMYLCAALGDGNKQFFGPGTRLTVL.

This clonotype was counted only a few times. This chain uses TRBV7-2 with TRBJ2-3; D is possibly TRBD2 (6 bases). Per the germline V gene, CDR1 is SGHTA and CDR2 is FQGNSA. This CDR3 contains 14 residues. V gave up 2 bases and J gave up 4 bases, with 10 bases separating them. The CDR3: CASSLRLEADTQYF. CDR3 bases: TGTGCCAGCAGCTTACGACTAGAAGCAGATACGCAGTATTTT.

This chain connects TRBV19 to TRBJ1-6, with D possibly TRBD1 on 5 matching bases. Germline CDR1 is LNHDA and CDR2 is SQIVND (reference sequence). The CDR3 sequence is 14 residues long. V was shortened by 7 bases and J by 7 bases, with 14 bases between the two germline ends. CDR3 nucleotide sequence: TGTGCCAGTACCCTCGGGACCGAGAATTCACCCCTCCACTTT. Protein: CASTLGTENSPLHF.